The TCR beta chain described here comes from a study of T cell changes during pregnancy in multiple sclerosis. Here immunoSEQ multiplex PCR was the method, and the copy in TCRdb shows in-frame clones only, minus some. The sample holds fewer than 90,000 clones, approximately 93% seen once. The CDR3 is 15 amino acids. V lost 10 bases, J lost 0 bases, and 13 bases lay in between. Germline CDR1 MNHEY, CDR2 SVGAGI. The sequencing used peripheral blood, collected after pregnancy. The chain carries TRBV6-5 and TRBJ2-6; tentative D call: TRBD2 (5 bases). The sequence was obtained from a female donor in good health, enrolled as a control in a pregnancy study. The CDR3 loop reads CATRGVDSGANVLTF. DNA of the CDR3: TGTGCCACCCGGGGTGTGGACTCTGGGGCCAACGTCCTGACTTTC.